These 26 T cell receptor beta chains originate from one sample sequenced in a study of T cell responses to AZD1222 COVID-19 vaccine. Profiling relied on immunoSEQ multiplex PCR, and the TCRdb table lists in-frame clones only, not all of them. The data show about 120,000 clones, approximately 86% seen once. Here the sequenced sample was peripheral blood, taken on day 0 of AZD1222 vaccination. Receptors were obtained from an adult in good health.

The V gene is TRBV11-3, the J gene TRBJ2-2; 10 bases are shared with TRBD2. Trimming at V came to 4 bases and at J to 0 bases, leaving 5 bases not matched to a gene. This CDR3 region has 17 residues. Germline V lookup: CDR1 SGHNT, CDR2 YENEEA. CDR3 loop: CASSSGGTSANTGELFF. The DNA of the CDR3 is TGTGCCAGCAGCTCCGGGGGGACTAGCGCGAACACCGGGGAGCTGTTTTTT.

The CDR3, as DNA: TGTGCCAGCAGGGGGGGCGGTAGCGGGAGCGTCAGGGAGCTGTTTTTT. It translates to CASRGGGSGSVRELFF. The chain couples TRBV28 to TRBJ2-2; TRBD2 matches 9 bases. The CDR3 runs to 16 residues. Losses at the gene ends were 6 bases for V and 9 bases for J; bases not matched to a gene: 14. Germline CDR1 is MDHEN and CDR2 is SYDVKM.

CDR3 amino acids: CASSEWGLGTEAFF. In DNA, the CDR3 is TGTGCCAGCAGTGAGTGGGGATTGGGCACTGAAGCTTTCTTT. This chain uses TRBV2 with TRBJ1-1, with unresolved D. There are 14 residues in the CDR3. The germline gives CDR1 SNHLY, CDR2 FYNNEI. With 3 bases removed from V and 4 bases from J, the gap between germline ends came to 12 bases. Filled out from reference TRBV2 and TRBJ1-1, the complete variable domain reads EPEVTQTPSHQVTQMGQEVILRCVPISNHLYFYWYRQILGQKVEFLVSFYNNEISEKSEIFDDQFSVERPDGSNFTLKIRSTKLEDSAMYFCASSEWGLGTEAFFGQGTRLTVV.

This chain uses TRBV27 with TRBJ1-1, with 9 bases aligning to TRBD1. The J segment lost 2 bases and the V segment lost 5 bases, leaving 12 bases of the junction unmatched. The CDR3 length is 17 residues. Per germline, CDR1 MNHEY and CDR2 SMNVEV (reference sequence). Written as DNA, the CDR3 is TGTGCCAGCAGTCCACAGGGGGCTGTCGGATTAAACACTGAAGCTTTCTTT. This gives the protein CASSPQGAVGLNTEAFF.

The CDR3 sequence: CSVGPHLRPEETQYF. CDR3 nucleotides: TGCAGCGTTGGACCCCATTTAAGACCCGAAGAGACCCAGTACTTC. V usage is TRBV29-1 and J usage is TRBJ2-5, with D hard to call. Germline assignment: CDR1 SQVTM and CDR2 ANQGSEA. The CDR3 is 15 amino acids. Trimming shortened V by 4 bases and J by 3 bases, and 18 bases separated the two germline ends.

CDR3 DNA: TGTGCCAGCAGCGCCAACACCGGGTTTATTGGTGGCTACACCTTC. This codes for CASSANTGFIGGYTF. The V and J genes are TRBV6-6 and TRBJ1-2, with D unclear. Germline V gives CDR1 MNHNY, CDR2 SVGAGI (reference sequence). The ends were cut back, 6 bases at V and 7 bases at J, with 21 bases in the middle. This CDR3 contains 15 residues.

The V call is TRBV5-4, the J call TRBJ1-1, with D possibly being TRBD1 (5 bases). The CDR3 consists of 14 residues. Per germline, CDR1 SGHNT and CDR2 YYREEE (reference sequence). Trimming left V 6 bases short and J 1 base short, with 13 bases between. The CDR3 DNA reads as TGTGCCAGCACACCAGGAGGACAGAACACTGAAGCTTTCTTT. Protein: CASTPGGQNTEAFF. The whole variable domain, remainder taken from reference TRBV5-4 and TRBJ1-1, is ETGVTQSPTHLIKTRGQQVTLRCSSQSGHNTVSWYQQALGQGPQFIFQYYREEENGRGNFPPRFSGLQFPNYSSELNVNALELDDSALYLCASTPGGQNTEAFFGQGTRLTVV.

The V call is TRBV27, the J call TRBJ1-5; D gene unclear. The CDR3 is 14 residues long. Germline CDR1 and CDR2: MNHEY and SMNVEV (reference sequence). V shed 5 bases and J shed 9 bases, with 17 bases lying between them. The CDR3: CASSVVGGHRPQHF. Written as DNA, the CDR3 is TGTGCCAGCAGTGTAGTGGGCGGGCATCGGCCCCAGCATTTT.

This chain connects TRBV10-3 to TRBJ2-1, with TRBD2 matching over 13 bases. The CDR3 runs 16 residues. The V gene's germline CDR1 is ENHRY and CDR2 SYGVKD. V trimming: 0 bases; J trimming: 5 bases; junction bases outside the gene matches: 1. DNA of the CDR3: TGTGCCATCAGTGAGTCCACTAGCGGGAGGGACAATGAGCAGTTCTTC. Its protein is CAISESTSGRDNEQFF.

The chain joins TRBV28 to TRBJ1-2, with D perhaps TRBD1 (5 bases). Germline loops: CDR1 MDHEN, CDR2 SYDVKM. The CDR3 runs 14 residues. The ends were cut back, 5 bases at V and 4 bases at J, with 14 bases in the middle. In DNA form, the CDR3 reads TGTGCCAGCAGTACTACGGGGGGGTTCTATGGCTACACCTTC. Its translation is CASSTTGGFYGYTF.

The J gene is TRBJ2-4, the V gene TRBV5-4, with D tentatively TRBD1 or TRBD2 (5 bases each). The germline V gene encodes CDR1 SGHNT and CDR2 YYREEE (reference sequence). Between the trimmed V and J ends, which lost 3 bases and 1 base, there was a span of 11 bases. This CDR3 comprises 15 residues. The CDR3 nucleotides read TGTGCCAGCAGCTCGCCAGAGGGGGCCAAAAACATTCAGTACTTC. It specifies CASSSPEGAKNIQYF.

The CDR3 region is CASSLLRTSGGTGETQYF. The DNA for the CDR3 is TGTGCCAGCAGTCTTCTTCGGACTAGCGGGGGAACGGGAGAGACCCAGTACTTC. V and J are TRBV2 and TRBJ2-5; 13 nucleotides match TRBD2. Germline V gene lookup returns CDR1 SNHLY and CDR2 FYNNEI. The CDR3 has 18 residues. V was pared by 5 bases and J by 4 bases, with 13 bases of the junction left unmatched.

The chain employs TRBV6-1 and TRBJ2-1; 7 positions agree with TRBD1. Germline loops: CDR1 MNHNS, CDR2 SASEGT. V was clipped by 3 bases and J by 8 bases; unmatched bases: 7. This CDR3 is 14 amino acids long. The CDR3 DNA reads as TGTGCCAGCAGTGACGGGACAGCTATAGATGAGCAGTTCTTC. It encodes CASSDGTAIDEQFF.

The rearrangement links TRBV6-5 to TRBJ2-7, with TRBD2 as a possible D gene (6 bases). Germline V gives CDR1 MNHEY, CDR2 SVGAGI. The V end lost 2 bases, the J end lost 0 bases, and 11 bases lay between the germline ends. The CDR3 spans 15 residues. In DNA, the CDR3 is TGTGCCAGCAGTTACACCGGACTATCCTCCTACGAGCAGTACTTC. It is translated as CASSYTGLSSYEQYF.

The rearrangement links TRBV24-1 to TRBJ1-5; D call uncertain. The V gene lost 2 bases and the J gene lost 0 bases, with 10 bases spanning the gap. Germline values: CDR1 KGHDR, CDR2 SFDVKD. The CDR3 runs to 16 residues. The CDR3 reads CATSDSALNSNQPQHF. CDR3 DNA: TGTGCCACCAGTGATTCAGCCTTAAATAGCAATCAGCCCCAGCATTTT.

The CDR3 nucleotides are TGTGCCAGTAGCAACCGCCATCAGCCCCAGCATTTT. It codes for CASSNRHQPQHF. The chain recombines TRBV19 with TRBJ1-5; D remains ambiguous. The CDR3 consists of 12 residues. Germline CDR1 reads LNHDA; CDR2 reads SQIVND (reference sequence). V lost 6 bases and J lost 5, with 8 bases in between.

The chain combines TRBV28 with TRBJ1-5, with TRBD1 as a possible D gene (5 bases). This CDR3 has 15 residues. In germline, CDR1 is MDHEN, CDR2 SYDVKM. Trimming removed 6 bases from V and 2 bases from J, with 14 bases in between. CDR3 coding DNA: TGTGCCAGCAGCCCCCTAGGGGCTGGCAATCAGCCCCAGCATTTT. Its protein is CASSPLGAGNQPQHF.

This clone has more than one count but fewer than ten. J is TRBJ2-4 and V is TRBV28; D unresolved. Trimming shortened V by 5 bases and J by 0 bases, and 11 bases separated the two germline ends. Germline V gene sequence: CDR1 MDHEN, CDR2 SYDVKM. CDR3 length: 15 amino acids. This CDR3 reads CASSPTGTAKNIQYF. DNA for the CDR3: TGTGCCAGCAGTCCCACGGGCACAGCCAAAAACATTCAGTACTTC.

CDR3 DNA: TGTGCCAGCAGCTTGGGTTGGCCGGGACAGGGGACTAACTATGGCTACACCTTC. It specifies CASSLGWPGQGTNYGYTF. The V gene is TRBV7-9, the J gene TRBJ1-2, with 10 positions matching TRBD1. The CDR3 length is 18 residues. Germline CDR1 SEHNR, CDR2 FQNEAQ (reference sequence). Losses at the gene ends were 3 bases for V and 0 bases for J; bases not matched to a gene: 10.

The V gene is TRBV28, the J gene TRBJ1-5; D remains ambiguous. Germline CDR1 MDHEN, CDR2 SYDVKM. This CDR3 region has 12 residues. Trimming shortened V by 6 bases and J by 4 bases, and 7 bases separated the two germline ends. The CDR3 bases are TGTGCCAGCAGCGCAGATAATCAGCCCCAGCATTTT. Protein product: CASSADNQPQHF.

This chain links TRBV2 with TRBJ2-7, with D perhaps being TRBD1 or TRBD2 (5 bases each). Per germline, CDR1 SNHLY and CDR2 FYNNEI. CDR3 size: 14 residues. The V end lost 6 bases, the J end lost 4 bases, and 16 bases lay between the germline ends. CDR3 loop: CASSPGPTPYEQYF. For the CDR3, the DNA is TGTGCCAGCAGCCCGGGACCCACCCCGTACGAGCAGTACTTC.

This clone appeared a few times. The chain is built from TRBV15 and TRBJ2-3; D could derive from TRBD1 or TRBD2 (5 bases each). V lost 2 bases and J 5 bases, leaving 11 bases between the germline ends. Germline V gene data show CDR1 as LNHNV and CDR2 as YYDKDF (reference sequence). This CDR3 spans 14 amino acids. Written as DNA, the CDR3 is TGTGCCACCAGCAGATATCGGGACGTAGATACGCAGTATTTT. Its translation is CATSRYRDVDTQYF.

The chain's CDR3 is CASSQLRAGVNYGYTF. The CDR3 nucleotides read TGCGCCAGCAGCCAGCTACGGGCAGGGGTAAACTATGGCTACACCTTC. The rearrangement joins TRBV4-1 to TRBJ1-2; the D gene is possibly TRBD1 (6 bases). The germline gives CDR1 MGHRA, CDR2 YSYEKL. CDR3 size: 16 residues. V lost 3 bases to trimming and J lost 2 bases, with 16 bases between them.

V is TRBV7-6 and J is TRBJ1-6; 10 bases map to TRBD1. The V gene's germline CDR1 is SGHVS and CDR2 FNYEAQ. The CDR3 is 16 amino acids. The V gene end was trimmed by 1 base and the J gene end by 6 bases; junction bases not matched to a gene: 3. The CDR3 loop reads CASSLGGQGSNSPLHF. CDR3 DNA: TGTGCCAGCAGCTTAGGGGGACAGGGGAGTAATTCACCCCTCCACTTT.

This chain links TRBV28 with TRBJ1-1; D is unclear. Germline loops: CDR1 MDHEN, CDR2 SYDVKM. The CDR3 is 11 residues long. V was pared by 6 bases and J by 6 bases, with 8 bases between. The CDR3 here is CASSPLAEAFF. The CDR3 DNA follows: TGTGCCAGCAGCCCGTTGGCTGAAGCTTTCTTT.

The chain employs TRBV5-1 and TRBJ2-1; 11 nucleotides align to TRBD2. The germline CDR1 and CDR2 sequences are SGHRS and YFSETQ. V was pared by 5 bases and J by 1 base, with 8 bases of the junction left unmatched. This CDR3 has 17 amino acids. Here the CDR3 reads CASSVVAGGASYNEQFF. The DNA of the CDR3 is TGCGCCAGCAGTGTGGTAGCGGGAGGGGCGTCCTACAATGAGCAGTTCTTC.